The clone carrying this TCR beta chain turned up a few times. Its antigen is currently unknown. The data stem from a study of shared clonotypes between healthy human individuals. Repertoires were generated with immunoSEQ multiplex PCR, while TCRdb's copy carries only in-frame clones and drops some. The sample holds a few million clones, around nine tenths seen once. CDR3 size: 16 residues. Germline V lookup: CDR1 MGHRA, CDR2 YSYEKL. Unmatched junction bases numbered 5, after V lost 1 base and J lost 1 base. General study results and limits: There were few donors, and this limited the genetic and exposure-history diversity represented.

This TCR was sampled from a man younger than 35 in good health. Sequences were obtained from naive CD4+ T cells sorted from blood. Noted subset: CD45RA+ positively selected. The chain joins TRBV4-1 to TRBJ1-2; 8 positions agree with TRBD1. The CDR3 loop is CASSQGTGGNNYGYTF. In nucleotides, the CDR3 is TGCGCCAGCAGCCAAGGAACAGGGGGAAATAACTATGGCTACACCTTC.